The following is a TCR beta chain sequence with its context. Its antigen is not identified. Genomic DNA constituted the template upon which TCR beta VDJ and CDR3 profiling was performed. TCRdb redid the calling of the reads with MiXCR, one entry per CDR3 protein. The repertoire consists of around 180,000 distinct CDR3 sequences, with approximately 52% occurring once and the leading ten covering around 2%. These data originate in a study of CD8+CD57+ T cells in acquired aplastic anemia. On the study more broadly: When averaged, DNA from sorted CD4+ and CD8+ cells came to approximately 3 ug.

CD8+CD57+ cell expansion had been shown by flow cytometry in patients chosen for sequencing. The CDR3 loop spans 15 amino acids. V was shortened by 6 bases and J by 2 bases, with 17 bases between the two germline ends. Germline V gene sequence: CDR1 ENHRY, CDR2 SYGVKD. General study points: Patients and controls were found to share 25 to 35 CD8+ CDR3 sequences.

This TCR derives from a human donor with aplastic anemia. The chain recombines TRBV10-3 with TRBJ2-7, with a weak D call TRBD2 (5 bases). Source material: sorted CD4+, CD8+, or CD8+CD57+ T cells (not recorded which) from PBMCs. CDR3 sequence (DNA): TGTGCCATCAGGGAGGAAGTGGACTGGCCCTACGAGCAGTACTTC. Its protein is CAIREEVDWPYEQYF.